These 10 T cell receptor beta chains share one sample of origin, sequenced in a study of cytomegalovirus exposure and HLA in healthy donors. Use of 60 Vbeta and 13 Jbeta primers characterized the PCR. Some clones are missing from TCRdb's copy, which holds only in-frame ones; the method was immunoSEQ multiplex PCR. The table shows 100,000 to 150,000 clones, with 70% to 80% occurring only once. What was sequenced was PBMCs. The receptors shown here come from a man over 45 in good health and CMV-seropositive.

The genes are TRBV4-2 and TRBJ2-1, with D hard to call. Trimming shortened V by 3 bases and J by 8 bases, and 8 bases separated the two germline ends. There are 12 residues in the CDR3. The V gene's germline CDR1 is LGHNA and CDR2 YNFKEQ. The CDR3, as DNA: TGTGCCAGCAGCCAGATGAGCGATGAGCAGTTCTTC. Its protein is CASSQMSDEQFF.

The chain employs TRBV18 and TRBJ2-7; 10 nucleotides match TRBD1. The CDR3 runs 15 residues. Germline V gene lookup returns CDR1 KGHSH and CDR2 LQKENI. V was clipped by 5 bases and J by 5 bases; unmatched bases: 9. This CDR3 reads CASSTGQGEINEQYF. The CDR3 DNA sequence: TGTGCCAGCTCAACCGGACAGGGGGAAATCAACGAGCAGTACTTC.

DNA of the CDR3: TGTGCCAGCAGCTCGAGGACTAGCGGGGGAGCCGGGGAGTACTTC. Protein product: CASSSRTSGGAGEYF. This chain links TRBV5-4 with TRBJ2-5, with 13 bases matching TRBD2. The CDR3 consists of 15 residues. The junction had 11 bases not matched to a gene; V was cut back by 3 bases and J by 12 bases. Germline assignment: CDR1 SGHNT and CDR2 YYREEE (reference sequence).

The rearrangement links TRBV7-6 to TRBJ2-5; tentatively, D is TRBD2 (6 bases). Trimming shortened V by 5 bases and J by 0 bases, and 10 bases separated the two germline ends. The CDR3 is 14 amino acids. From germline, CDR1 is SGHVS and CDR2 FNYEAQ. In DNA form, the CDR3 reads TGTGCCAGCAGCCTGGGACTCTACCAAGAGACCCAGTACTTC. This sequence encodes CASSLGLYQETQYF.

This clone was observed once. The chain links TRBV2 to TRBJ2-5; D may be TRBD2 (5 bases). The CDR3 sequence is 13 residues long. Germline CDR1 reads SNHLY; CDR2 reads FYNNEI. V lost 7 bases to trimming and J lost 1 base, with 10 bases between them. DNA for the CDR3: TGTGCCAGCACTCTGGACTTCCAAGAGACCCAGTACTTC. Translating gives CASTLDFQETQYF.

V and J are TRBV30 and TRBJ1-5; 10 bases align to TRBD1. J was trimmed by 0 bases and V by 3 bases; bases with no gene match: 5. The CDR3 is 16 amino acids. CDR1 and CDR2 (germline): GTSNPN, SVGIG (reference sequence). CDR3 amino acids: CAWRGGDRGSNQPQHF. The DNA of the CDR3 is TGTGCCTGGAGGGGGGGGGACAGGGGTAGCAATCAGCCCCAGCATTTT.

The rearrangement links TRBV5-1 to TRBJ1-1; unclear D gene. CDR1 is SGHRS and CDR2 is YFSETQ in the germline V gene. Trimming removed 4 bases at V and 7 bases at J, with 14 bases between. The CDR3 has 13 amino acids. The CDR3 DNA follows: TGCGCCAGCAGCCTAATGGGAGGTTATGAAGCTTTCTTT. This codes for CASSLMGGYEAFF.

The chain uses TRBV11-3 and TRBJ2-1; 7 nucleotides match TRBD2. The CDR3 totals 14 residues. Germline V lookup: CDR1 SGHNT, CDR2 YENEEA. V was pared by 5 bases and J by 0 bases, with 1 base of the junction left unmatched. This CDR3 reads CASSPGGSYNEQFF. CDR3 bases: TGTGCCAGCAGCCCGGGGGGCTCCTACAATGAGCAGTTCTTC.

This clone was found once. This sequence joins TRBV5-1 and TRBJ1-4; 7 bases are a match to TRBD1. From germline, CDR1 is SGHRS and CDR2 YFSETQ. V dropped 1 base and J dropped 2; count of bases not matched to a gene: 5. This CDR3 contains 16 residues. The CDR3: CASSLRGTATNEKLFF. The CDR3 nucleotides read TGCGCCAGCAGCTTGCGGGGGACAGCCACTAATGAAAAACTGTTTTTT. The whole variable domain, filled in from reference TRBV5-1 and TRBJ1-4, reads KAGVTQTPRYLIKTRGQQVTLSCSPISGHRSVSWYQQTPGQGLQFLFEYFSETQRNKGNFPGRFSGRQFSNSRSEMNVSTLELGDSALYLCASSLRGTATNEKLFFGSGTQLSVL.

V usage is TRBV7-2 and J usage is TRBJ2-3; D is perhaps TRBD1 (6 bases). The length of the CDR3 is 16 residues. V lost 3 bases and J 0 bases, leaving 13 bases between the germline ends. Looked up from germline, CDR1 is SGHTA and CDR2 is FQGNSA. In DNA, the CDR3 is TGTGCCAGCAGCTTCTCCTCGGGACAAAGCACAGATACGCAGTATTTT. The encoded protein is CASSFSSGQSTDTQYF.